These T cell receptor beta chains were read from a single sample in a study of shared clonotypes between healthy human individuals. TCRdb's copy holds only in-frame clones and misses some; the assay was immunoSEQ multiplex PCR. The table has roughly 1,000,000 clones, approximately 80% seen once; the top ten hold 0.6% to 0.75%. Sequenced material: memory CD4+ T cells from PBMCs. The receptors derive from a man aged 18-30 years in good health. Some clones in this sample may be carry-over from other donors' samples. CDR3s include the opening cysteine and the closing phenylalanine or tryptophan. The order of the fields is V gene, clone size, J gene, CDR3 length, CDR3 protein. Clone sizes are given selectively: once, few, many, or a class where the clone is expanded.

V: TRBV4-3; size: -; J: TRBJ1-3; length: 14; CDR3: CASSQDSFGNTIYF
V: TRBV18; size: -; J: TRBJ1-1; length: 14; CDR3: CASSPPNLNTEAFF
V: TRBV28; size: -; J: TRBJ2-7; length: 13; CDR3: CASSFPGLGEQYF
V: TRBV27; size: -; J: TRBJ1-1; length: 18; CDR3: CASSPGRDRGRLGTEAFF
V: TRBV5-6; size: few; J: TRBJ2-7; length: 16; CDR3: CASSLSSETISYEQYF
V: TRBV27; size: -; J: TRBJ1-6; length: 12; CDR3: CASSRLRDPLHF
V: TRBV27; size: -; J: TRBJ1-5; length: 14; CDR3: CASSLRGSDQPQHF
V: TRBV18; size: -; J: TRBJ2-7; length: 15; CDR3: CASSQGQGKAYEQYF
V: TRBV28; size: -; J: TRBJ2-2; length: 11; CDR3: CASSTTGELFF
V: TRBV6-1; size: -; J: TRBJ1-5; length: 15; CDR3: CASSEAYRVDQPQHF
V: TRBV19; size: -; J: TRBJ1-1; length: 13; CDR3: CASSIRGPTEAFF
V: TRBV2; size: -; J: TRBJ1-2; length: 14; CDR3: CASRADRDRYGYTF
V: TRBV19; size: -; J: TRBJ1-5; length: 12; CDR3: CASGTGNQPQHF
V: TRBV19; size: -; J: TRBJ2-7; length: 13; CDR3: CASSIGVNYEQYF
V: TRBV7-2; size: -; J: TRBJ2-2; length: 18; CDR3: CASSLEGLAGINAGELFF
V: TRBV10-3; size: -; J: TRBJ2-7; length: 14; CDR3: CAISESGRAYEQYF
V: TRBV7-2; size: -; J: TRBJ1-1; length: 15; CDR3: CASNRYRGLGTEAFF
V: TRBV28; size: -; J: TRBJ2-7; length: 16; CDR3: CASSFPGTARSYEQYF
V: TRBV19; size: few; J: TRBJ1-2; length: 13; CDR3: CASRRGQNYGYTF
V: TRBV5-4; size: -; J: TRBJ2-1; length: 15; CDR3: CASSLLGQGDNEQFF
V: TRBV28; size: -; J: TRBJ2-7; length: 15; CDR3: CASSPRDLSRYEQYF
V: TRBV11-3; size: -; J: TRBJ2-1; length: 15; CDR3: CASSFAGGNYNEQFF
V: TRBV19; size: few; J: TRBJ2-7; length: 18; CDR3: CASSIVGPSIGGSYEQYF
V: TRBV29-1; size: -; J: TRBJ2-5; length: 13; CDR3: CSAPRAGEETQYF
V: TRBV29-1; size: -; J: TRBJ2-1; length: 13; CDR3: CSVGLARDNEQFF
V: TRBV18; size: -; J: TRBJ2-7; length: 17; CDR3: CASSLLGTSGRLYEQYF
V: TRBV7-9; size: -; J: TRBJ1-2; length: 14; CDR3: CASSFRGSNYGYTF
V: TRBV7-7; size: -; J: TRBJ1-3; length: 13; CDR3: CASSGDEGNTIYF
V: TRBV4-1; size: few; J: TRBJ1-5; length: 15; CDR3: CASSQEDGGNQPQHF
V: TRBV4-3; size: -; J: TRBJ1-3; length: 15; CDR3: CASSHLRSSGNTIYF
V: TRBV19; size: few; J: TRBJ2-7; length: 16; CDR3: CASTPEGGRSSYEQYF
V: TRBV20-1; size: -; J: TRBJ2-5; length: 10; CDR3: CSARRETQYF
V: TRBV29-1; size: -; J: TRBJ2-3; length: 12; CDR3: CSVVGGADTQYF
V: TRBV11-3; size: -; J: TRBJ2-1; length: 14; CDR3: CASSASGRAGEQFF
V: TRBV6-5; size: -; J: TRBJ2-7; length: 14; CDR3: CASSYAGGSYEQYF
V: TRBV6-1; size: once; J: TRBJ2-5; length: 19; CDR3: CASSERFVGTSGMRETQYF
V: TRBV2; size: -; J: TRBJ2-7; length: 11; CDR3: CASRVLHEQYF
V: TRBV7-8; size: -; J: TRBJ1-2; length: 13; CDR3: CASSLVVNNGYTF
V: TRBV18; size: -; J: TRBJ1-2; length: 14; CDR3: CASSLDRGNYGYTF
V: TRBV20-1; size: once; J: TRBJ2-7; length: 11; CDR3: CSARDRDEQYF
V: TRBV29-1; size: -; J: TRBJ2-7; length: 15; CDR3: CSVTPGTGGFYEQYF
V: TRBV7-3; size: -; J: TRBJ2-7; length: 14; CDR3: CASSLGVSGDEQYF
V: TRBV10-3; size: few; J: TRBJ1-3; length: 14; CDR3: CAISDAQDGNTIYF
V: TRBV6-5; size: -; J: TRBJ1-1; length: 13; CDR3: CASTDQGGAEAFF
V: TRBV2; size: once; J: TRBJ1-2; length: 13; CDR3: CASSRQGTYGYTF
V: TRBV7-2; size: once; J: TRBJ2-1; length: 17; CDR3: CASSFEFDRTPLDEQFF
V: TRBV28; size: -; J: TRBJ1-5; length: 16; CDR3: CASSWGALYSNQPQHF
V: TRBV2; size: many; J: TRBJ1-1; length: 15; CDR3: CASSKWTGLGTEAFF
V: TRBV5-1; size: -; J: TRBJ1-5; length: 15; CDR3: CASSPGDYSNQPQHF
V: TRBV27; size: many; J: TRBJ2-3; length: 15; CDR3: CASASRLAGIDTQYF
V: TRBV19; size: -; J: TRBJ2-5; length: 13; CDR3: CASRDRGLETQYF
V: TRBV28; size: -; J: TRBJ1-5; length: 14; CDR3: CASSGGSPIQPQHF
V: TRBV9; size: -; J: TRBJ2-5; length: 15; CDR3: CASSIRGSGGETQYF
V: TRBV7-2; size: -; J: TRBJ1-1; length: 18; CDR3: CASSLAEGFAGLTPEAFF
V: TRBV27; size: -; J: TRBJ2-7; length: 16; CDR3: CASSIRHPRGAYEQYF
V: TRBV28; size: -; J: TRBJ2-6; length: 13; CDR3: CASDSSGANVLTF
V: TRBV6-1; size: -; J: TRBJ2-7; length: 14; CDR3: CASSVTGGLYEQYF
V: TRBV28; size: -; J: TRBJ2-5; length: 13; CDR3: CASNPGGQETQYF
V: TRBV10-1; size: -; J: TRBJ2-7; length: 14; CDR3: CASSPGLAGFEQYF